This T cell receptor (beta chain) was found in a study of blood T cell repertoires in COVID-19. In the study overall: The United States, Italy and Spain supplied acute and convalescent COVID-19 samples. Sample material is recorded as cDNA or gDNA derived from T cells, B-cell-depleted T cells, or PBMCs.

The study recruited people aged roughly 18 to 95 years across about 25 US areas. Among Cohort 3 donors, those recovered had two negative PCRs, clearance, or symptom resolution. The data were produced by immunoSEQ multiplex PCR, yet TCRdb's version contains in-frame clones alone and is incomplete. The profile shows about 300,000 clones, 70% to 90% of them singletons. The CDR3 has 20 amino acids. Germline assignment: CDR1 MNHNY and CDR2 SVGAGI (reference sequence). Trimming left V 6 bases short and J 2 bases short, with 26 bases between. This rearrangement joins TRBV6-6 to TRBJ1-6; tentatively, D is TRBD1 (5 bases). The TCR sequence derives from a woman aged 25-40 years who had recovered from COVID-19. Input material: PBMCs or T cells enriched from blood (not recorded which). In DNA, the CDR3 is TGTGCCAGCAGCCTCAGGAGGGGAAGAACGGACCGCCCCTATAATTCACCCCTCCACTTT. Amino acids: CASSLRRGRTDRPYNSPLHF.